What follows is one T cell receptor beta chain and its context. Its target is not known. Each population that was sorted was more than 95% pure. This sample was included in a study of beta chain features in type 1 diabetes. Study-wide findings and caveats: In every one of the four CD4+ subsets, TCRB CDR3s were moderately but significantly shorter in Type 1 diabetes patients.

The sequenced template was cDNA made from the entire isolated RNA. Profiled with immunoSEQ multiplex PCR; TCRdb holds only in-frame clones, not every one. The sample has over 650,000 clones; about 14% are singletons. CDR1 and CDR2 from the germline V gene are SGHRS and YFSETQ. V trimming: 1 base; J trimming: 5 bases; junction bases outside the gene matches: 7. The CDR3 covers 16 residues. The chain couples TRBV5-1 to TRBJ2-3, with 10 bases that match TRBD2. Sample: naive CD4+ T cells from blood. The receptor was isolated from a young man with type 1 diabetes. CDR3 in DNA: TGCGCCAGCAGCTTGACTCTAGCGGGAGTAAAAGATACGCAGTATTTT. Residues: CASSLTLAGVKDTQYF. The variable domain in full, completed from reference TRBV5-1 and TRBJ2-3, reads KAGVTQTPRYLIKTRGQQVTLSCSPISGHRSVSWYQQTPGQGLQFLFEYFSETQRNKGNFPGRFSGRQFSNSRSEMNVSTLELGDSALYLCASSLTLAGVKDTQYFGPGTRLTVL.